One sample yielded the 18 T cell receptor beta chains listed below, sequenced in a study of T cells in Graves' hyperthyroidism and ophthalmopathy. The investigators amplified TCR beta CDR3 regions from RNA transcripts. The HTBI primer set was used in a first-round RT-PCR of the TCR CDR3. Using its own MiXCR run on the multiplex PCR reads, TCRdb lists one record per CDR3 protein. Found here are 600,000 to 700,000 distinct CDR3 sequences, about 45% of them singletons; the top ten hold less than 9%. Sequenced input: peripheral blood or thyroid tissue (not recorded which). The receptors here all came from an adult man with Graves' disease, either hyperthyroidism or ophthalmopathy (not recorded which).

The chain links TRBV15 to TRBJ1-4; D might be TRBD1 (5 bases). The CDR3 runs 18 residues. V was trimmed by 0 bases and J by 8 bases, leaving 22 bases between them. CDR1 LNHNV and CDR2 YYDKDF come from the germline V gene (reference sequence). Written as DNA, the CDR3 is TGTGCCACCAGCAGAGATTTACTTGGGGCGGCCAGAGGGGAAAAACTGTTTTTT. It codes for CATSRDLLGAARGEKLFF.

This clonotype was recorded many times. V usage is TRBV29-1 and J usage is TRBJ2-2; a possible D gene is TRBD1 (5 bases). This CDR3 comprises 14 residues. The V gene's germline CDR1 is SQVTM and CDR2 ANQGSEA. The V end was cut by 6 bases, the J end by 0 bases, with 11 bases between. CDR3 amino acids: CSVGQRTNTGELFF. In DNA, the CDR3 is TGCAGCGTGGGGCAAAGAACGAACACCGGGGAGCTGTTTTTT.

This chain joins TRBV2 and TRBJ1-2; D remains ambiguous. CDR3 length: 12 residues. Germline V lookup: CDR1 SNHLY, CDR2 FYNNEI. V shed 8 bases and J shed 4 bases, with 11 bases lying between them. CDR3 amino acids: CASFGQTYGYTF. CDR3 in DNA: TGTGCCAGCTTTGGCCAGACCTATGGCTACACCTTC.

V usage is TRBV11-2 and J usage is TRBJ1-2, with TRBD1 matching over 8 bases. With V trimmed by 7 bases and J by 4 bases, 14 bases remained unmatched. CDR3 length: 16 amino acids. Looked up from germline, CDR1 is SGHAT and CDR2 is FQNNGV. The CDR3 is CASTGRRTGGSYGYTF. CDR3 in DNA: TGTGCCAGCACCGGGAGGCGTACAGGGGGTTCCTATGGCTACACCTTC.

The chain joins TRBV29-1 to TRBJ2-7; D might be TRBD1 (8 bases). CDR3 size: 11 residues. Germline loops: CDR1 SQVTM, CDR2 ANQGSEA. Trimming left V 6 bases short and J 7 bases short, with 13 bases between. The chain's CDR3 is CSVTGGGEQYF. The CDR3 DNA follows: TGCAGCGTAACAGGGGGGGGGGAGCAGTACTTC.

Concerning this clonotype: This could be a read error, since a much larger clone is one nucleotide away. The rearrangement links TRBV5-5 to TRBJ1-5; D remains unclear. The CDR3 has 14 amino acids. Trimming took off 0 bases at V and 10 bases at J, with 14 bases between the two ends. Germline-derived CDR1 and CDR2 are SGHKS and YYEKEE (reference sequence). CDR3 protein: CASSLDATKQPQHF. The CDR3 bases are TGTGCCAGCAGCTTGGACGCAACCAAGCAACCCCAGCATTTT. Drawing the rest from reference TRBV5-5 and TRBJ1-5, the complete variable domain is DAGVTQSPTHLIKTRGQQVTLRCSPISGHKSVSWYQQVLGQGPQFIFQYYEKEERGRGNFPDRFSARQFPNYSSELNVNALLLGDSALYLCASSLDATKQPQHFGDGTRLSIL.

This clonotype has at least ten counts. The DNA of the CDR3 is TGTGCCAGCAGCTTAGCGGCTAGCGCGAACACCGGGGAGCTGTTTTTT. This translates into CASSLAASANTGELFF. The J gene is TRBJ2-2, the V gene TRBV7-9; TRBD2 might be the D (6 bases). V was shortened by 0 bases and J by 0 bases, with 8 bases between the two germline ends. The CDR3 loop spans 16 amino acids. CDR1 and CDR2 (germline): SEHNR, FQNEAQ (reference sequence).

In its sample, this clonotype was seen many times. This chain joins TRBV7-9 and TRBJ1-4, with TRBD1 matching over 9 bases. Germline CDR1 reads SEHNR; CDR2 reads FQNEAQ (reference sequence). The trim removed 6 bases at V and 8 bases at J, leaving 10 bases unmatched. The CDR3 has 15 residues. The CDR3 nucleotides read TGTGCCAGCAGTTACGACCGGGACAGGGCGGAAAAACTGTTTTTT. Protein: CASSYDRDRAEKLFF.

The count of this clonotype is one. With a much larger clone just one base away, this may be a read error. The CDR3 here is CATREGLAGVGEQYF. The CDR3 bases are TGTGCCACCAGAGAGGGACTAGCGGGAGTTGGAGAGCAGTACTTC. This chain connects TRBV10-3 to TRBJ2-7, with 14 bases matching TRBD2. CDR3 size: 15 residues. With V trimmed by 10 bases and J by 7 bases, 12 bases remained unmatched. Germline CDR1 is ENHRY and CDR2 is SYGVKD.

As for this clonotype: A clone one base away is much larger, so this may be a read error. This chain joins TRBV7-2 and TRBJ2-7; possible D gene TRBD1, 6 bases. The CDR3 loop spans 14 amino acids. V gave up 3 bases and J gave up 7 bases, with 16 bases separating them. CDR1 and CDR2 (germline): SGHTA, FQGNSA. The CDR3 DNA reads TGTGCCAGCAGCTTGGACAGAGGATCGAGTGAGCAGTACTTC. Amino acid sequence: CASSLDRGSSEQYF.

The gene calls are TRBV29-1 and TRBJ1-5; D is possibly TRBD1 (5 bases). The CDR3 is made up of 13 amino acids. V dropped 2 bases and J dropped 3 bases, with 8 bases sitting between them. CDR1 and CDR2 from the germline V gene are SQVTM and ANQGSEA. In nucleotides, the CDR3 is TGCAGCGTTGAAAAAGGGGACAATCAGCCCCAGCATTTT. This encodes CSVEKGDNQPQHF.

The chain joins TRBV7-2 to TRBJ2-6, with 9 positions matching TRBD2. Per germline, CDR1 SGHTA and CDR2 FQGNSA. The CDR3 has 15 amino acids. CDR3 sequence reads: CCSAGGGSGANVLTF. The CDR3 DNA sequence: TGTTGCAGCGCGGGGGGGGGCTCTGGGGCCAACGTCCTGACTTTC.

This clonotype was observed at least ten times. The chain uses TRBV9 and TRBJ1-6; D remains ambiguous. This CDR3 is built from 16 residues. The V and J ends lost 0 bases and 12 bases respectively, with 19 bases between them. Germline V gene data show CDR1 as SGDLS and CDR2 as YYNGEE. The CDR3 DNA follows: TGTGCCAGCAGCGTAGGCCCGGGAAGGGCACAAAGACCCCTCCACTTT. Its translation: CASSVGPGRAQRPLHF.

The chain is built from TRBV7-6 and TRBJ1-2; D remains ambiguous. Trimming shortened V by 0 bases and J by 1 base, and 15 bases separated the two germline ends. Germline V gene data show CDR1 as SGHVS and CDR2 as FNYEAQ. The CDR3 is made up of 17 amino acids. The CDR3 DNA reads as TGTGCCAGCAGCTTAGCGACGATCCAATCCCTTAACTATGGCTACACCTTC. Translated: CASSLATIQSLNYGYTF.

This clonotype came up many times. V and J are TRBV24-1 and TRBJ2-7; TRBD1 aligns across 8 bases. This CDR3 comprises 13 residues. CDR1 is KGHDR and CDR2 is SFDVKD in the germline V gene. V lost 6 bases to trimming and J lost 2 bases; unmatched junction nucleotides: 2. The CDR3 loop is CATSLTGAYEQYF. The CDR3 coding sequence is TGTGCCACCAGTCTGACAGGGGCCTACGAGCAGTACTTC.

The chain carries TRBV7-2 and TRBJ2-7; 7 bases align to TRBD2. Germline CDR1 SGHTA, CDR2 FQGNSA. With V trimmed by 2 bases and J by 1 base, 14 bases remained unmatched. This CDR3 contains 18 residues. CDR3 loop: CASSLRVAGGRESYEQYF. CDR3 DNA sequence: TGTGCCAGCAGCTTACGGGTCGCTGGCGGGAGAGAATCCTACGAGCAGTACTTC.

The rearrangement uses TRBV12-3 or TRBV12-4 and TRBJ2-5; perhaps TRBD2 as D (6 bases). This CDR3 has 14 residues. The chain's CDR3 is CASAFSGFQETQYF. In DNA, the CDR3 is TGTGCTAGTGCCTTTAGCGGTTTCCAAGAGACCCAGTACTTC.

This clonotype was detected many times. The CDR3 DNA is TGTGCCAGCAGTAACAGGAACTATGGCTACACCTTC. Translated: CASSNRNYGYTF. J is TRBJ1-2 and V is TRBV25-1; weak D call: TRBD1 (5 bases). Trimming left V 5 bases short and J 2 bases short, with 6 bases between. Germline assignment: CDR1 MGHDK and CDR2 SYGVNS. This CDR3 spans 12 amino acids.